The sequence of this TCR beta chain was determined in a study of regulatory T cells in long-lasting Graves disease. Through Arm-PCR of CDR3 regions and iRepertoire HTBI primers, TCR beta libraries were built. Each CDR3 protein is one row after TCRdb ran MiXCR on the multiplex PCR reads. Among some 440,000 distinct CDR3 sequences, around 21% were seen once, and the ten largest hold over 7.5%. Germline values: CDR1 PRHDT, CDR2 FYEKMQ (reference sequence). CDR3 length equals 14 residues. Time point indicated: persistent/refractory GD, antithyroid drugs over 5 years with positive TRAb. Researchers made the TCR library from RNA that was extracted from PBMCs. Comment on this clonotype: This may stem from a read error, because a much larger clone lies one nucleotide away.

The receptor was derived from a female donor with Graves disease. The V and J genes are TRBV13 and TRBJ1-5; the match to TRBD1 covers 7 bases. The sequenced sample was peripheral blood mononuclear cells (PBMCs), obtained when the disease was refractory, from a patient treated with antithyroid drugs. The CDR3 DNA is TGTGCCAGCAGCACCGGGACAGCCAATCAGCCCCATCATTTT. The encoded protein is CASSTGTANQPHHF.